The rows below give T cell receptor beta chains drawn from one sample of a study of beta chain features in type 1 diabetes. TCRdb's copy holds only in-frame clones and misses some; the assay was immunoSEQ multiplex PCR. The table lists about 270,000 clones, roughly an eighth of them singletons. The sequenced sample consisted of naive CD4+ T cells from blood. Receptors were obtained from a man aged 30-40 years with type 1 diabetes. Both conserved end residues are part of each CDR3. A D gene is named only where the DNA matches it firmly. The size of a clone is reported for some rows only, either as once, few or many, or as a class for expanded clones.

few	TRBV13	TRBJ2-1	-	CASSFYEGNEQFF	TGTGCCAGCAGCTTTTATGAGGGCAATGAGCAGTTCTTC
-	TRBV7-2	TRBJ2-7	TRBD2	CASSPGVASGRQQQYF	TGTGCCAGCAGCCCAGGGGTGGCTAGCGGGAGGCAGCAGCAGTACTTC
few	TRBV9	TRBJ1-3	-	CASSAMETVLSGNTIYF	TGTGCCAGCAGCGCAATGGAAACAGTGCTCTCTGGAAACACCATATATTTT
few	TRBV7-3	TRBJ2-5	-	CASSNGGTQYF	TGTGCCAGCAGCAACGGGGGGACCCAGTACTTC
-	TRBV6-5	TRBJ2-7	TRBD2	CASSYSGTSSYEQYF	TGTGCCAGCAGTTACTCTGGGACTAGCTCCTACGAGCAGTACTTC
few	TRBV18	TRBJ1-1	TRBD1	CASSWTGGRENTEAFF	TGTGCCAGCTCTTGGACAGGGGGCCGGGAGAACACTGAAGCTTTCTTT
few	TRBV4-2	TRBJ2-5	TRBD1	CASSQDSDRGQETQYF	TGTGCCAGCAGCCAAGATTCGGACAGGGGGCAAGAGACCCAGTACTTC
-	TRBV27	TRBJ2-2	-	CASSLQGTTGELFF	TGTGCCAGCAGTTTACAGGGGACCACCGGGGAGCTGTTTTTT
-	TRBV7-2	TRBJ1-4	TRBD1	CASSLAGTGVQKLFF	TGTGCCAGCAGCCTGGCCGGGACAGGGGTCCAAAAACTGTTTTTT
-	TRBV28	TRBJ2-7	-	CASSLPVSPEQYF	TGTGCCAGCAGCCTCCCGGTGTCTCCCGAGCAGTACTTC
few	TRBV7-9	TRBJ2-7	TRBD1	CASSSPGDSFSYEQYF	TGTGCCAGCAGCTCCCCAGGGGACAGCTTCTCCTACGAGCAGTACTTC
few	TRBV28	TRBJ2-5	TRBD2	CASGLAGARAQETQYF	TGTGCCTCGGGACTAGCGGGAGCCCGTGCTCAAGAGACCCAGTACTTC
few	TRBV29-1	TRBJ1-2	-	CSARTDYGYTF	TGCAGCGCGCGGACTGACTATGGCTACACCTTC
-	TRBV9	TRBJ2-1	-	CASSGSGYHNEQFF	TGTGCCAGCAGCGGGAGCGGGTACCATAATGAGCAGTTCTTC
few	TRBV6-6	TRBJ2-7	-	CASSFKGVQYF	TGTGCCAGCAGTTTCAAGGGGGTGCAGTACTTC
-	TRBV7-2	TRBJ2-5	TRBD1	CASSFNRGHETQYF	TGTGCCAGCAGCTTTAACAGGGGGCACGAGACCCAGTACTTC
few	TRBV7-2	TRBJ1-3	-	CASSPREGEGKYF	TGTGCCAGCAGCCCTAGGGAGGGTGAAGGAAAATATTTT
-	TRBV19	TRBJ1-1	-	CASSLTGHDTEAFF	TGTGCCAGTAGTCTAACAGGGCACGACACTGAAGCTTTCTTT
-	TRBV11-2	TRBJ1-1	-	CASSLGSFEAFF	TGTGCCAGCAGCTTAGGGAGTTTTGAAGCTTTCTTT
-	TRBV7-9	TRBJ2-7	-	CASSLAGDTPYEQYF	TGTGCCAGCAGCTTAGCCGGGGACACCCCCTACGAGCAGTACTTC
-	TRBV2	TRBJ1-5	TRBD1	CASRGSTGGTQPQHF	TGTGCCAGCAGGGGCTCTACAGGGGGCACTCAGCCCCAGCATTTT
few	TRBV2	TRBJ2-7	-	CASRAGQVTVGYF	TGTGCCAGCAGAGCGGGACAGGTGACCGTGGGGTACTTC
-	TRBV5-1	TRBJ2-5	-	CASSTDSYQETQYF	TGCGCCAGCAGCACTGACAGCTACCAAGAGACCCAGTACTTC
-	TRBV9	TRBJ2-3	TRBD2	CASSLSGGADTQYF	TGTGCCAGCTCCCTGAGCGGGGGGGCAGATACGCAGTATTTT
-	TRBV2	TRBJ2-5	-	CASSVMQETQYF	TGTGCCAGCAGTGTCATGCAAGAGACCCAGTACTTC
-	TRBV30	TRBJ2-3	-	CAWSSQSYTQYF	TGTGCCTGGAGTAGCCAATCATATACGCAGTATTTT
few	TRBV28	TRBJ2-1	TRBD1	CASSSGGYNEQFF	TGTGCCAGCAGTTCAGGGGGTTACAATGAGCAGTTCTTC
-	TRBV7-3	TRBJ2-1	-	CASSSTNYNEQFF	TGTGCCAGTTCTAGTACAAACTACAATGAGCAGTTCTTC
-	TRBV28	TRBJ1-1	-	CASSRQTNTEAFF	TGTGCCAGCAGCCGACAGACGAACACTGAAGCTTTCTTT
few	TRBV5-1	TRBJ2-1	-	CASSLGDYNEQFF	TGCGCCAGCAGCTTGGGAGATTACAATGAGCAGTTCTTC
few	TRBV13	TRBJ2-1	TRBD2	CASQPSGRARLQYNEQFF	TGTGCCAGCCAACCTAGCGGGAGAGCCCGACTTCAATACAATGAGCAGTTCTTC
few	TRBV5-1	TRBJ2-1	-	CASSFPTRDRQFF	TGCGCCAGCAGCTTCCCCACGCGAGACAGGCAGTTCTTC
-	TRBV7-2	TRBJ2-7	-	CASSQMEGQGYEQYF	TGTGCCAGCAGTCAAATGGAGGGTCAAGGCTACGAGCAGTACTTC
-	TRBV7-2	TRBJ1-1	-	CASSLQGGPNTEAFF	TGTGCCAGCAGCTTACAAGGCGGGCCGAACACTGAAGCTTTCTTT
few	TRBV18	TRBJ2-1	TRBD2	CASSPGGVYNEQFF	TGTGCCAGCTCCCCGGGGGGAGTCTACAATGAGCAGTTCTTC
-	TRBV18	TRBJ2-7	-	CASSLQGLEQYF	TGTGCCAGCTCACTACAGGGTCTCGAGCAGTACTTC
few	TRBV2	TRBJ2-1	-	CASSERVFRFF	TGTGCCAGCAGTGAACGGGTCTTTCGCTTCTTC
-	TRBV7-2	TRBJ2-2	-	CASSLQSSAVNTGELFF	TGTGCCAGCAGCTTACAATCGTCGGCGGTGAACACCGGGGAGCTGTTTTTT
few	TRBV7-8	TRBJ2-1	TRBD2	CASSLGTSGRFNEQFF	TGTGCCAGCAGCTTAGGGACTAGCGGGAGGTTCAATGAGCAGTTCTTC
few	TRBV7-2	TRBJ2-7	TRBD2	CASSLLASGNYEQYF	TGTGCCAGCAGCCTGCTGGCTAGCGGGAACTACGAGCAGTACTTC
-	TRBV2	TRBJ2-3	TRBD2	CASGLAGSTDTQYF	TGTGCCAGCGGACTAGCGGGTAGCACAGATACGCAGTATTTT
few	TRBV14	TRBJ2-7	-	CASSQDYGFNVREQYF	TGTGCCAGCAGCCAAGATTATGGCTTCAACGTGCGGGAGCAGTACTTC
-	TRBV7-9	TRBJ2-1	TRBD1	CASSLGDRRYNEQFF	TGTGCCAGCAGCTTGGGGGACAGGAGGTACAATGAGCAGTTCTTC
few	TRBV2	TRBJ1-5	TRBD1	CASSGGTGGVQPQHF	TGTGCCAGCAGTGGGGGGACAGGAGGAGTCCAGCCCCAGCATTTT
-	TRBV28	TRBJ1-2	-	CASSDRTPNYGYTF	TGTGCCAGCAGTGATAGGACTCCTAACTATGGCTACACCTTC
few	TRBV28	TRBJ2-1	TRBD2	CASSSPSGAYNEQFF	TGTGCCAGCAGTTCCCCTAGCGGGGCGTACAATGAGCAGTTCTTC
-	TRBV5-1	TRBJ1-4	-	CASRATGSSNEKLFF	TGCGCCAGCAGGGCAACAGGGAGTTCTAATGAAAAACTGTTTTTT
few	TRBV30	TRBJ2-6	-	CAQGSGANVLTF	TGTGCCCAGGGGTCTGGGGCCAACGTCCTGACTTTC
few	TRBV7-8	TRBJ2-3	-	CASSLAGRIDTQYF	TGTGCCAGCAGCTTAGCCGGGAGAATAGATACGCAGTATTTT
-	TRBV19	TRBJ1-5	-	CASSRGDGNQPQHF	TGTGCCAGTAGTAGGGGGGACGGCAATCAGCCCCAGCATTTT
-	TRBV28	TRBJ2-7	-	CASSSLNRLTSYEQYF	TGTGCCAGCAGTTCGCTCAACAGGCTGACCTCCTACGAGCAGTACTTC
-	TRBV7-3	TRBJ1-1	-	CASSLSPSMNTEAFF	TGTGCCAGCAGCTTAAGCCCGAGCATGAACACTGAAGCTTTCTTT
-	TRBV5-1	TRBJ2-1	TRBD1	CASSDGQGAYNEQFF	TGCGCCAGCAGCGACGGACAGGGGGCGTACAATGAGCAGTTCTTC
few	TRBV5-5	TRBJ2-3	-	CAVRQEATDTQYF	TGTGCCGTCCGACAGGAGGCCACAGATACGCAGTATTTT
few	TRBV14	TRBJ1-2	-	CASSQGGPYGYTF	TGTGCCAGCAGCCAAGGAGGGCCCTATGGCTACACCTTC